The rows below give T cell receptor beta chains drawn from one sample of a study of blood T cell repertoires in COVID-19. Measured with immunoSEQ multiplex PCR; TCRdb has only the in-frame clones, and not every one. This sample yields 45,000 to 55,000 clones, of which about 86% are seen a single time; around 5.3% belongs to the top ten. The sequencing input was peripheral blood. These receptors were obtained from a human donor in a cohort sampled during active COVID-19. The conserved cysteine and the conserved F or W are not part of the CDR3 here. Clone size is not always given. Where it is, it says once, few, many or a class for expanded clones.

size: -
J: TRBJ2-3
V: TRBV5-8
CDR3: ASRRDTDTQY

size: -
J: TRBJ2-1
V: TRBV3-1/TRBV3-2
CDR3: ASSRRRLAVNYNEQF

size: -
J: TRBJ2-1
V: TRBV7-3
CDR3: ASSTSSGSYNEQF

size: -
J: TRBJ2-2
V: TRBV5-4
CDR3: ASSIGTSPNTGELF

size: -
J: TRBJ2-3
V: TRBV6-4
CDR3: ASSVREGSTDTQY

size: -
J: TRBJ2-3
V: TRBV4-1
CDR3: ASSQDSGGAQDTQY

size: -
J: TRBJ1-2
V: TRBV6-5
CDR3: ASSSLQLSGGYT

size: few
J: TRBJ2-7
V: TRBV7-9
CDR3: ASSLGQGVGEQY

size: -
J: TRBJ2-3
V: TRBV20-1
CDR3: SAGVWTTFTDTQY

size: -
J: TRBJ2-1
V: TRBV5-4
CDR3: ASSLGGLVGHEQF

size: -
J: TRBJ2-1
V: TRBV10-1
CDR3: ASSLEQVTYNEQF

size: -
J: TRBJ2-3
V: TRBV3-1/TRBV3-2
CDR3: ASSQGTSGGWAQY

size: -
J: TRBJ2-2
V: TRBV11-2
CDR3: ASSSYEGASGELF